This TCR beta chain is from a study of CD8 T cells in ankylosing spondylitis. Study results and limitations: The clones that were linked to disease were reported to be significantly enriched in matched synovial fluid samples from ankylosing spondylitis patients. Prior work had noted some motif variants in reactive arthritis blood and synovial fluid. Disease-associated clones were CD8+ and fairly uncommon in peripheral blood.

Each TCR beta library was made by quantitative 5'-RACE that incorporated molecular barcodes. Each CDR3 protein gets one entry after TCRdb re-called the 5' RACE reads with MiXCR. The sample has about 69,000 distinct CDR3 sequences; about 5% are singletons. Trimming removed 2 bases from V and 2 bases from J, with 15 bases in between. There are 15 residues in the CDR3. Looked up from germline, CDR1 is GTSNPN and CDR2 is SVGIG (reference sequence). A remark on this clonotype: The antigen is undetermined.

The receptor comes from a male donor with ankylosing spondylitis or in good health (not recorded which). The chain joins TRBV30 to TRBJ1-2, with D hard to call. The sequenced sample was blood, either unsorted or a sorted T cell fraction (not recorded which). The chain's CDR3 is CAWSRAGPSNYGYTF. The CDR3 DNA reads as TGTGCCTGGAGTAGGGCAGGCCCGTCGAACTATGGCTACACCTTC. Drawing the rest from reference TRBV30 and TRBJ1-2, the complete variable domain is SQTIHQWPATLVQPVGSPLSLECTVEGTSNPNLYWYRQAAGRGLQLLFYSVGIGQISSEVPQNLSASRPQDRQFILSSKKLLLSDSGFYLCAWSRAGPSNYGYTFGSGTRLTVV.